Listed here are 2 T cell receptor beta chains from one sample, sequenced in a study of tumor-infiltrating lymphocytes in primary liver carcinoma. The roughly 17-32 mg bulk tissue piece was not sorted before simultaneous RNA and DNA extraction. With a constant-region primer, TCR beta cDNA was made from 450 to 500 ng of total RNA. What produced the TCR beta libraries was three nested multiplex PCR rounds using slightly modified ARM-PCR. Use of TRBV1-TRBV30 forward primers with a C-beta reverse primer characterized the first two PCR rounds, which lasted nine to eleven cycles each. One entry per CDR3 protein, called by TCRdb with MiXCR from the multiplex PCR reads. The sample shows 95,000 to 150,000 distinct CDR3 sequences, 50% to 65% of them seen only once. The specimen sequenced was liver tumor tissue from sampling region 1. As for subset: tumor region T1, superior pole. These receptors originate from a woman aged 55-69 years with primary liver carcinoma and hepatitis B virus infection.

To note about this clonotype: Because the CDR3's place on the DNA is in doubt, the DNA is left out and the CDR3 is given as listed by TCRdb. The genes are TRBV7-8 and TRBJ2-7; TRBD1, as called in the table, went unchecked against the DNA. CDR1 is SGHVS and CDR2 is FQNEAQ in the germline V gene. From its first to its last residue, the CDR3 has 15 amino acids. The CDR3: CASSVGQGAIGEQHF.

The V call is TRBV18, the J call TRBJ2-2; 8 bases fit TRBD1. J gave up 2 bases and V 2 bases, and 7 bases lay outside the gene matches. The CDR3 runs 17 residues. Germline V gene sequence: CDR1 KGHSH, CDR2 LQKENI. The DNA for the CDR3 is TGTGCCAGCTCACCAGTCTCTGCAGGGGGCAACACCGGGGAGCTGTTTTTT. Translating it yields CASSPVSAGGNTGELFF.